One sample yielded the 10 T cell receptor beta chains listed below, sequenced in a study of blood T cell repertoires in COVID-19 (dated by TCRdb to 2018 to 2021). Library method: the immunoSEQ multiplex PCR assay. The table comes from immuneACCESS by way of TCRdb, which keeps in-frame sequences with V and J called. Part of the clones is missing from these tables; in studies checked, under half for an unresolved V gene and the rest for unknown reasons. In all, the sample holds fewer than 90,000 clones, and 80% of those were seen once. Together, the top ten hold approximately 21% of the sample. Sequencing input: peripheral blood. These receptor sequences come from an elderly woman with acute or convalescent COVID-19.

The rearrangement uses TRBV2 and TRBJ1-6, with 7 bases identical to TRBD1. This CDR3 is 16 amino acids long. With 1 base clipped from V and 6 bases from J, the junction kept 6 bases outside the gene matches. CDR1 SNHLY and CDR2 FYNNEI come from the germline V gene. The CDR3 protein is CASSEETGRGNSPLHF. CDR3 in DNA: TGTGCCAGCAGTGAAGAGACAGGGCGAGGTAATTCACCCCTCCACTTT.

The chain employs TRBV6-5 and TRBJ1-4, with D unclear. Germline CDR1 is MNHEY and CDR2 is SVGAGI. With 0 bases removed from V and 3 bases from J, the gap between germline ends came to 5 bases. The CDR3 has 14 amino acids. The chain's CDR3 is CASSYSLSNEKLFF. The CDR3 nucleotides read TGTGCCAGCAGTTACTCCCTGTCTAATGAAAAACTGTTTTTT.

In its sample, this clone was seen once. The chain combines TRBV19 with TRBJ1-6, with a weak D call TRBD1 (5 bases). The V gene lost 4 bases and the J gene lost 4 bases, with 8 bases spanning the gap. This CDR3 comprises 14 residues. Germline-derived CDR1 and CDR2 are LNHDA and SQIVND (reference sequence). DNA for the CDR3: TGTGCCAGTAGTACAACAGGATATAATTCACCCCTCCACTTT. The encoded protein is CASSTTGYNSPLHF. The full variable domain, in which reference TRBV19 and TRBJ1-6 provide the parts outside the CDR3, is DGGITQSPKYLFRKEGQNVTLSCEQNLNHDAMYWYRQDPGQGLRLIYYSQIVNDFQKGDIAEGYSVSREKKESFPLTVTSAQKNPTAFYLCASSTTGYNSPLHFGNGTRLTVT.

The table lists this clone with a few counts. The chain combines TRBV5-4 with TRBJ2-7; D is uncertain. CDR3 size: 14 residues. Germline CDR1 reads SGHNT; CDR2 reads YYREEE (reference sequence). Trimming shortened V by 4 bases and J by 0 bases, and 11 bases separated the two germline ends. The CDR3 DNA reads TGTGCCAGCAGCGAAGGCTCGGGCTCCTACGAGCAGTACTTC. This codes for CASSEGSGSYEQYF.

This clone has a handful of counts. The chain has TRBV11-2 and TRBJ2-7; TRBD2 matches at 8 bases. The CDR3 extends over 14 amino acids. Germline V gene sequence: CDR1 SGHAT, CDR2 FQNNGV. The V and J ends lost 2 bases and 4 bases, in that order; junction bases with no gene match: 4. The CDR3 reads CASSLLAGGYEQYF. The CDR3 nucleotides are TGTGCCAGCAGCTTACTTGCGGGAGGATACGAGCAGTACTTC. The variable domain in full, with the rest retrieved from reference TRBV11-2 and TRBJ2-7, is EAGVAQSPRYKIIEKRQSVAFWCNPISGHATLYWYQQILGQGPKLLIQFQNNGVVDDSQLPKDRFSAERLKGVDSTLKIQPAKLEDSAVYLCASSLLAGGYEQYFGPGTRLTVT.

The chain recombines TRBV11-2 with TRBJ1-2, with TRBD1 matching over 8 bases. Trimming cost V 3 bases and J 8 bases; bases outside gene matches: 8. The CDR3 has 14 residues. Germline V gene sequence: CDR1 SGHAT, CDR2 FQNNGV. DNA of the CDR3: TGTGCCAGCAGCTTCCTGACAGGGGACGACGGCTACACCTTC. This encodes CASSFLTGDDGYTF.

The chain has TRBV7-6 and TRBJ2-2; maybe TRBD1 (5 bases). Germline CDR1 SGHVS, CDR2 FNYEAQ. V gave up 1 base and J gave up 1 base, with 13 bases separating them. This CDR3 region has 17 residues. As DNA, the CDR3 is TGTGCCAGCAGCTTAGAGGCGGACATACTGAACACCGGGGAGCTGTTTTTT. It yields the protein CASSLEADILNTGELFF.

In DNA form, the CDR3 reads TGTGCCATCAGTGAGTCGACTGCTAGCGGGAGTTCAAACAACCGCGAGCAGTACTTC. Translation: CAISESTASGSSNNREQYF. The J gene is TRBJ2-7, the V gene TRBV10-3; 10 nucleotides match TRBD2. V lost 0 bases, J lost 6 bases, and 17 bases stayed unmatched. The CDR3 spans 19 residues. Germline V CDR1 and CDR2: ENHRY, SYGVKD.

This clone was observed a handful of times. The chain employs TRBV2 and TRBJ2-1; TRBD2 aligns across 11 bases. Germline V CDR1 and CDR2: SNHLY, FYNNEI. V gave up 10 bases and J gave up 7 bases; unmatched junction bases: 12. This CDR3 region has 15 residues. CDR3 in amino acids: CATSPFSSGRNEQFF. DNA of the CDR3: TGTGCCACCAGCCCTTTTTCTAGCGGGAGGAATGAGCAGTTCTTC. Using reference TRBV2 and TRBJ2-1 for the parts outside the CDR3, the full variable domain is EPEVTQTPSHQVTQMGQEVILRCVPISNHLYFYWYRQILGQKVEFLVSFYNNEISEKSEIFDDQFSVERPDGSNFTLKIRSTKLEDSAMYFCATSPFSSGRNEQFFGPGTRLTVL.

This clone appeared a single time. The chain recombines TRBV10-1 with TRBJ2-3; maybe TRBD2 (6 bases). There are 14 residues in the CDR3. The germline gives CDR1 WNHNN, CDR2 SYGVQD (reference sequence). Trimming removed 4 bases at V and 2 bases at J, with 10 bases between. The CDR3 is CASSGPGVTDTQYF. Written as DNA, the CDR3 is TGCGCCAGCAGTGGTCCGGGGGTCACAGATACGCAGTATTTT.